Listed below are T cell receptor beta chains from one sample, sequenced in a study of cytomegalovirus exposure and HLA in healthy donors. The method was immunoSEQ multiplex PCR; TCRdb's version includes in-frame clones alone and lacks a portion of them. The sample carries 200,000 to 250,000 clones, 75% to 90% recorded once. Sequencing was done on a sample of PBMCs. The receptors stem from a woman younger than 35 in good health and CMV-seronegative. The CDR3 runs from the conserved cysteine through the conserved F or W. Each record gives: V gene, clone size, J gene, D gene, CDR3 DNA, CDR3 protein. The D gene is left open where the match is weak. Rows give clone size only sometimes, using once, few, many, or a class for an expanded clone.

V gene: TRBV7-9
clone size: .
J gene: TRBJ1-2
D gene: .
CDR3 DNA: TGTGCCAGCAGCTTGGGGGATGGCTACACCTTC
CDR3 protein: CASSLGDGYTF

V gene: TRBV7-3
clone size: .
J gene: TRBJ2-1
D gene: .
CDR3 DNA: TGTGCCAGCAGCTTACGGGACGGTCAAGAGGTTGAGCAGTTCTTC
CDR3 protein: CASSLRDGQEVEQFF

V gene: TRBV5-1
clone size: .
J gene: TRBJ2-2
D gene: .
CDR3 DNA: TGCGCCAGCAGCTTGTCAGGGTACACCGGGGAGCTGTTTTTT
CDR3 protein: CASSLSGYTGELFF

V gene: TRBV29-1
clone size: .
J gene: TRBJ2-5
D gene: TRBD2
CDR3 DNA: TGCAGCGTTGAGGCGGGGGGGGGAAGGGAGACCCAGTACTTC
CDR3 protein: CSVEAGGGRETQYF

V gene: TRBV6-1
clone size: .
J gene: TRBJ1-2
D gene: .
CDR3 DNA: TGTGCCAGCAGAACCACGGGAAACTATGGCTACACCTTC
CDR3 protein: CASRTTGNYGYTF

V gene: TRBV6-6
clone size: .
J gene: TRBJ1-1
D gene: TRBD1
CDR3 DNA: TGTGCCAGCACCCGACAGGGCACTGAAGCTTTCTTT
CDR3 protein: CASTRQGTEAFF

V gene: TRBV4-1
clone size: .
J gene: TRBJ1-2
D gene: .
CDR3 DNA: TGCGCCAGCAGCCAAGATTTTGAGGGAACTAACTATGGCTACACCTTC
CDR3 protein: CASSQDFEGTNYGYTF

V gene: TRBV9
clone size: once
J gene: TRBJ2-1
D gene: TRBD2
CDR3 DNA: TGTGCCAGCAGCGCCAGCGGGGGCAGCTCCTACAATGAGCAGTTCTTC
CDR3 protein: CASSASGGSSYNEQFF

V gene: TRBV6-1
clone size: once
J gene: TRBJ1-2
D gene: .
CDR3 DNA: TGTGCCAGCGGCCGGGACACCCCAGGAGACTATGGCTACACCTTC
CDR3 protein: CASGRDTPGDYGYTF

V gene: TRBV19
clone size: .
J gene: TRBJ1-2
D gene: .
CDR3 DNA: TGTGCCAGTAGTATAGGGCAGGGAGGCGGCTACACCTTC
CDR3 protein: CASSIGQGGGYTF

V gene: TRBV2
clone size: once
J gene: TRBJ1-2
D gene: .
CDR3 DNA: TGTGCCAGCGCACCCTATGGCTACACCTTC
CDR3 protein: CASAPYGYTF

V gene: TRBV5-1
clone size: .
J gene: TRBJ2-2
D gene: TRBD1
CDR3 DNA: TGCGCCAGCAGCGACCGGGACAGCACCGGGGAGCTGTTTTTT
CDR3 protein: CASSDRDSTGELFF

V gene: TRBV2
clone size: .
J gene: TRBJ1-2
D gene: TRBD1
CDR3 DNA: TGTGCCAGCAGCTTTATGGACAGGGGAATCGGTGGCTACACCTTC
CDR3 protein: CASSFMDRGIGGYTF

V gene: TRBV7-8
clone size: .
J gene: TRBJ2-2
D gene: .
CDR3 DNA: TGTGCCAGCAGCTTAGCGCGGTCGTATGACACCGGGGAGCTGTTTTTT
CDR3 protein: CASSLARSYDTGELFF

V gene: TRBV6-6
clone size: .
J gene: TRBJ1-2
D gene: .
CDR3 DNA: TGTGCCAGCAGCCTAACGGGACCCACGGGAACGAGGGGCTACACCTTC
CDR3 protein: CASSLTGPTGTRGYTF

V gene: TRBV30
clone size: .
J gene: TRBJ2-1
D gene: TRBD1
CDR3 DNA: TGTGCCTGGAGTCCGGACAGGGGGCATTCAGGGACCTACAATGAGCAGTTCTTC
CDR3 protein: CAWSPDRGHSGTYNEQFF

V gene: TRBV27
clone size: .
J gene: TRBJ2-5
D gene: TRBD2
CDR3 DNA: TGTGCCAGCAGTTTCGGGACTAGCCGGGAGACCCAGTACTTC
CDR3 protein: CASSFGTSRETQYF

V gene: TRBV27
clone size: few
J gene: TRBJ1-3
D gene: .
CDR3 DNA: TGTGCCAGCCGTGCCAGGGGAGGGGACACCATATATTTT
CDR3 protein: CASRARGGDTIYF

V gene: TRBV29-1
clone size: once
J gene: TRBJ1-2
D gene: .
CDR3 DNA: TGCAGCGTTGGTCGATTAGAGACTGCCTCTAGCGGCTACACCTTC
CDR3 protein: CSVGRLETASSGYTF

V gene: TRBV10-2
clone size: .
J gene: TRBJ2-1
D gene: .
CDR3 DNA: TGCGCCAGCAGTTCGGGGCCACGGAATGAGCAGTTCTTC
CDR3 protein: CASSSGPRNEQFF

V gene: TRBV9
clone size: .
J gene: TRBJ1-4
D gene: .
CDR3 DNA: TGTGCCAGCAGCGTAGGTCTTTTGGGAAAACTGTTTTTT
CDR3 protein: CASSVGLLGKLFF

V gene: TRBV11-2
clone size: few
J gene: TRBJ2-1
D gene: TRBD2
CDR3 DNA: TGTGCCAGCACGTACATAGCGGGAGCAACCAATGAGCAGTTCTTC
CDR3 protein: CASTYIAGATNEQFF

V gene: TRBV6-1
clone size: .
J gene: TRBJ1-2
D gene: .
CDR3 DNA: TGTGCCAGCAGTCCCCAGGGGTTAACAAACTATGGCTACACCTTC
CDR3 protein: CASSPQGLTNYGYTF

V gene: TRBV5-1
clone size: .
J gene: TRBJ2-3
D gene: TRBD2
CDR3 DNA: TGCGCCAGCAGCTTAAGCGGGGGGACGAGCACAGATACGCAGTATTTT
CDR3 protein: CASSLSGGTSTDTQYF

V gene: TRBV28
clone size: .
J gene: TRBJ2-1
D gene: TRBD2
CDR3 DNA: TGTGCCAGCGGGCTAGCGGAGTACAATGAGCAGTTCTTC
CDR3 protein: CASGLAEYNEQFF

V gene: TRBV30
clone size: .
J gene: TRBJ2-7
D gene: TRBD2
CDR3 DNA: TGTGCCTGGAGTCGAGGGGGACTAGCGGGCCTCTACGAGCAGTACTTC
CDR3 protein: CAWSRGGLAGLYEQYF

V gene: TRBV7-7
clone size: .
J gene: TRBJ1-1
D gene: .
CDR3 DNA: TGTGCTAGCAGCCCGCCCCCGGCAGTCGGCACTGAAGCTTTCTTT
CDR3 protein: CASSPPPAVGTEAFF

V gene: TRBV4-1
clone size: .
J gene: TRBJ1-5
D gene: TRBD1
CDR3 DNA: TGCGCCAGCAGCCAACAAGGGACAGTGAGCCAGCCCCAGCATTTT
CDR3 protein: CASSQQGTVSQPQHF

V gene: TRBV5-5
clone size: once
J gene: TRBJ1-4
D gene: TRBD1
CDR3 DNA: TGTGCCAGCAGCTTGAGTGGCCAGGGGGCTGAAAAACTGTTTTTT
CDR3 protein: CASSLSGQGAEKLFF

V gene: TRBV2
clone size: .
J gene: TRBJ1-5
D gene: .
CDR3 DNA: TGTGCCAGCAGTGTAACCAGGGAGGAACAGCCCCAGCATTTT
CDR3 protein: CASSVTREEQPQHF

V gene: TRBV5-1
clone size: .
J gene: TRBJ2-7
D gene: .
CDR3 DNA: TGCGCCAGCAGTTTCCGGGAGGCGGGGGCCGTACCCTCCTACGAGCAGTACTTC
CDR3 protein: CASSFREAGAVPSYEQYF

V gene: TRBV4-1
clone size: .
J gene: TRBJ1-1
D gene: .
CDR3 DNA: TGCGCCAGCAGCCAAGAGGCGTGGGGGAACACTGAAGCTTTCTTT
CDR3 protein: CASSQEAWGNTEAFF

V gene: TRBV2
clone size: .
J gene: TRBJ1-6
D gene: .
CDR3 DNA: TGTGCCAGCAGTGATCGGGGGAGCTCCTATAATTCACCCCTCCACTTT
CDR3 protein: CASSDRGSSYNSPLHF

V gene: TRBV27
clone size: .
J gene: TRBJ2-2
D gene: TRBD1
CDR3 DNA: TGTGCCAGCAGGCTAGCTGGACAGGCTGTGAACACCGGGGAGCTGTTTTTT
CDR3 protein: CASRLAGQAVNTGELFF

V gene: TRBV7-9
clone size: .
J gene: TRBJ2-5
D gene: .
CDR3 DNA: TGTGCCAGCAGCTTAGGTAGTCCACAAGAGACCCAGTACTTC
CDR3 protein: CASSLGSPQETQYF

V gene: TRBV7-9
clone size: .
J gene: TRBJ2-7
D gene: .
CDR3 DNA: TGTGCCAGCAGCCACAACTCCTACGAGCAGTACTTC
CDR3 protein: CASSHNSYEQYF

V gene: TRBV29-1
clone size: once
J gene: TRBJ1-2
D gene: .
CDR3 DNA: TGCAGCGTTTTTTTTGGGCAGCCTCACTATGGCTACACCTTC
CDR3 protein: CSVFFGQPHYGYTF

V gene: TRBV5-1
clone size: few
J gene: TRBJ2-7
D gene: TRBD1
CDR3 DNA: TGCGCCAGCAGCAGCCAGGGACAGGGGTCCTACGAGCAGTACTTC
CDR3 protein: CASSSQGQGSYEQYF

V gene: TRBV9
clone size: .
J gene: TRBJ2-1
D gene: .
CDR3 DNA: TGTGCCAGCAGCCCTCGGAGTCTCTTTCCTAATGAGCAGTTCTTC
CDR3 protein: CASSPRSLFPNEQFF

V gene: TRBV10-3
clone size: .
J gene: TRBJ2-7
D gene: .
CDR3 DNA: TGTGCCATCAGTGCAAACAGCTACGAGCAGTACTTC
CDR3 protein: CAISANSYEQYF

V gene: TRBV5-1
clone size: .
J gene: TRBJ2-2
D gene: TRBD1
CDR3 DNA: TGCGCCAGCAGCCGACCCCGGGACAGGTCAACCGGGGAGCTGTTTTTT
CDR3 protein: CASSRPRDRSTGELFF

V gene: TRBV27
clone size: .
J gene: TRBJ1-5
D gene: .
CDR3 DNA: TGTGCCAGCATGGGCAGTTGGGGACAGCCCCAGCATTTT
CDR3 protein: CASMGSWGQPQHF

V gene: TRBV4-1
clone size: once
J gene: TRBJ2-5
D gene: .
CDR3 DNA: TGCGCCAGCAGCCTAACCTCGGTGCAAGAGACCCAGTACTTC
CDR3 protein: CASSLTSVQETQYF

V gene: TRBV30
clone size: once
J gene: TRBJ1-1
D gene: .
CDR3 DNA: TGTGCCTGGAGGTGGGAGACGGCGGGCACTGAAGCTTTCTTT
CDR3 protein: CAWRWETAGTEAFF

V gene: TRBV18
clone size: .
J gene: TRBJ1-2
D gene: TRBD1
CDR3 DNA: TGTGCCAGCTCACCAGATAGGACAGGGTCAAGTGGCTACACCTTC
CDR3 protein: CASSPDRTGSSGYTF

V gene: TRBV2
clone size: .
J gene: TRBJ1-1
D gene: TRBD1
CDR3 DNA: TGTGCCAGCAGTGAAGGGGGCAGGGGGAGGAACACTGAAGCTTTCTTT
CDR3 protein: CASSEGGRGRNTEAFF

V gene: TRBV2
clone size: .
J gene: TRBJ2-6
D gene: .
CDR3 DNA: TGTGCCAGCAGTATACAGCTATCTGGGGCCAACGTCCTGACTTTC
CDR3 protein: CASSIQLSGANVLTF

V gene: TRBV11-2
clone size: .
J gene: TRBJ1-1
D gene: .
CDR3 DNA: TGTGCCAGCAGCCGCCCCCGCAACACTGAAGCTTTCTTT
CDR3 protein: CASSRPRNTEAFF

V gene: TRBV7-3
clone size: .
J gene: TRBJ2-1
D gene: TRBD2
CDR3 DNA: TGTGCCAGCAGCTCTAGCGGTGAGCAGTTCTTC
CDR3 protein: CASSSSGEQFF

V gene: TRBV5-1
clone size: .
J gene: TRBJ1-3
D gene: .
CDR3 DNA: TGCGCCAGACCGAAAAGGGCCTCTGGAAACACCATATATTTT
CDR3 protein: CARPKRASGNTIYF

V gene: TRBV5-1
clone size: few
J gene: TRBJ2-2
D gene: .
CDR3 DNA: TGCGCCAGCAGCTTGGGTGGCAGCGCGAACACCGGGGAGCTGTTTTTT
CDR3 protein: CASSLGGSANTGELFF

V gene: TRBV18
clone size: .
J gene: TRBJ1-2
D gene: .
CDR3 DNA: TGTGCCAGCTCACCAGCGGTGAACTATGGCTACACCTTC
CDR3 protein: CASSPAVNYGYTF

V gene: TRBV6-5
clone size: .
J gene: TRBJ2-5
D gene: TRBD1
CDR3 DNA: TGTGCCAGCAGTCAGACGACAGGGCGGAAGACCCAGTACTTC
CDR3 protein: CASSQTTGRKTQYF

V gene: TRBV5-4
clone size: .
J gene: TRBJ2-6
D gene: .
CDR3 DNA: TGTGCCAGCAGCTTGGGACACGTGGACAACGTCCTGACTTTC
CDR3 protein: CASSLGHVDNVLTF